The clone carrying this T cell receptor (beta chain) was picked up a small number of times. Its target is not known. The source of the sample is a study of beta chain features in type 1 diabetes. Turning to the study itself: Patients were similar to healthy donors in age and gender (as well as in cell yields). Whole-study findings and limits: All four CD4+ subsets of Type 1 diabetes patients contained TCRB CDR3s that were moderately but significantly shorter.

Expressed TCRB transcripts got sequenced, as all isolated RNA was reverse transcribed. Sequencing used immunoSEQ multiplex PCR; TCRdb keeps in-frame clones, though not all of them. The sample has about 250,000 clones, over 12% seen once. The CDR3 has 12 amino acids. Looked up from germline, CDR1 is MGHDK and CDR2 is SYGVNS. The ends were cut back, 4 bases at V and 4 bases at J, with 7 bases in the middle. Sequenced: naive CD4+ T cells from blood. This TCR came from a woman aged 35 to 49 in good health. The chain is built from TRBV25-1 and TRBJ1-2; D gene ambiguous. The CDR3 DNA is TGTGCCAGCAGTGGATCCGGCTATGGCTACACCTTC. Residues: CASSGSGYGYTF.